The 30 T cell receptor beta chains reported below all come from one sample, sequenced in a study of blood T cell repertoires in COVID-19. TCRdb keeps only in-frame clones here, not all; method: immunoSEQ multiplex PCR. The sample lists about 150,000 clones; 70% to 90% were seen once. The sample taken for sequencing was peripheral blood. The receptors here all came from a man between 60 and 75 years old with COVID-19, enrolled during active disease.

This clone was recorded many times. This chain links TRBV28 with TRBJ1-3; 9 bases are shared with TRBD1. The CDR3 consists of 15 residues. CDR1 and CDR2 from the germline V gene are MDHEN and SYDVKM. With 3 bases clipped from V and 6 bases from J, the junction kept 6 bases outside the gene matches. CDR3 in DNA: TGTGCCAGCAGTTTCCGGGACAGGGTGCAAAACACCATATATTTT. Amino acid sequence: CASSFRDRVQNTIYF.

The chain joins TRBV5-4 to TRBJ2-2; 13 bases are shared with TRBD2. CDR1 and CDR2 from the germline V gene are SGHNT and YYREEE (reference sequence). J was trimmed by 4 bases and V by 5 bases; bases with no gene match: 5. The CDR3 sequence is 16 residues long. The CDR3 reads CASRLGLAGSTGELFF. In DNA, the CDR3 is TGTGCCAGCAGACTGGGACTAGCGGGAAGCACCGGGGAGCTGTTTTTT. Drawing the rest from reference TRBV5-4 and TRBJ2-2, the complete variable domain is ETGVTQSPTHLIKTRGQQVTLRCSSQSGHNTVSWYQQALGQGPQFIFQYYREEENGRGNFPPRFSGLQFPNYSSELNVNALELDDSALYLCASRLGLAGSTGELFFGEGSRLTVL.

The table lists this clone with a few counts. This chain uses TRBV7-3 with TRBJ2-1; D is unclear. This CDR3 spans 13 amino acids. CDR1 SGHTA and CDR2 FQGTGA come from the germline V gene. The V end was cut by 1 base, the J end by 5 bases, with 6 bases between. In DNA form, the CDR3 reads TGTGCCAGCAGCTTAATCATAGACAATGAGCAGTTCTTC. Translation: CASSLIIDNEQFF.

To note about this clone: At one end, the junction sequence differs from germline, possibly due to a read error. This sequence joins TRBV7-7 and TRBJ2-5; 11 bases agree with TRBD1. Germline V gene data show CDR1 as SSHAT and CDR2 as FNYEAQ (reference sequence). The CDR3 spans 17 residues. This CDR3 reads CASSVYGSGTGGETQYF. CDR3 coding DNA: TGTGCTAGCAGCGTCTACGGAAGCGGGACAGGGGGTGAGACCCAGTACTTC.

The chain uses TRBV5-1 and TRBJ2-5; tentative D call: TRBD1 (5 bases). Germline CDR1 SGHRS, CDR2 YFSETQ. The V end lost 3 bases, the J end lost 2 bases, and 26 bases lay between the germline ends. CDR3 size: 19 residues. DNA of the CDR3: TGCGCCAGCAGCTCAGGGATTGAGGCTAGTACCCTTTGGCAAGAGACCCAGTACTTC. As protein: CASSSGIEASTLWQETQYF.

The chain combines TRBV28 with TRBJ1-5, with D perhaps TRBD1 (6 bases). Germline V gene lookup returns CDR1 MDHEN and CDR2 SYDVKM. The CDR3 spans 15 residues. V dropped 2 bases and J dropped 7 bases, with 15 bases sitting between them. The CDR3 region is CASSLNSPQGQPQHF. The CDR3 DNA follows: TGTGCCAGCAGTTTAAATTCGCCCCAGGGGCAGCCCCAGCATTTT.

The CDR3 region is CASSFLNRVYEQYF. CDR3 coding DNA: TGTGCCAGCAGCTTCCTCAACAGGGTCTACGAGCAGTACTTC. The V call is TRBV3-1 (or the pseudogene TRBV3-2), the J call TRBJ2-7; weak D call: TRBD1 (6 bases). V was pared by 5 bases and J by 3 bases, with 14 bases between. Germline CDR1 is LGHDT and CDR2 is YNNKEL (reference sequence). The CDR3 length is 14 residues.

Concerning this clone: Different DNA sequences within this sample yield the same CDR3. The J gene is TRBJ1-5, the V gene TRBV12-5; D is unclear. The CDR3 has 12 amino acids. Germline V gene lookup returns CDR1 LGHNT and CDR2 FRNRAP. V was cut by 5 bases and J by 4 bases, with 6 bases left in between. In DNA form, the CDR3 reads TGTGCTAGTGGTCAAACAAATCAGCCCCAGCATTTT. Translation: CASGQTNQPQHF.

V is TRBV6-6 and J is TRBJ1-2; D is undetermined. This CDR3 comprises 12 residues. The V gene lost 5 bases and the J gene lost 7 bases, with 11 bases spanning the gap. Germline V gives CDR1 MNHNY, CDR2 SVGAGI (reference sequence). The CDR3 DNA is TGTGCCAGCAGTCCCACAGAGAGTGGCTACACCTTC. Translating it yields CASSPTESGYTF.

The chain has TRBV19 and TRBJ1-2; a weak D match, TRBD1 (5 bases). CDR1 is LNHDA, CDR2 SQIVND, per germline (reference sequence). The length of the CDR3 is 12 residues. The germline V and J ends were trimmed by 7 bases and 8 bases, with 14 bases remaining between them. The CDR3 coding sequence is TGTGCCAGTAAGTCCCAGGGCAGGGGCTACACCTTC. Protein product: CASKSQGRGYTF.

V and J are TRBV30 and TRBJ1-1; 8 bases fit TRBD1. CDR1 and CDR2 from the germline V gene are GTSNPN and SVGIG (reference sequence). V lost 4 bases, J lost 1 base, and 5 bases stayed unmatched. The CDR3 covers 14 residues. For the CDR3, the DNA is TGTGCCTGGACCAACGGACAGGGGAACACTGAAGCTTTCTTT. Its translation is CAWTNGQGNTEAFF.

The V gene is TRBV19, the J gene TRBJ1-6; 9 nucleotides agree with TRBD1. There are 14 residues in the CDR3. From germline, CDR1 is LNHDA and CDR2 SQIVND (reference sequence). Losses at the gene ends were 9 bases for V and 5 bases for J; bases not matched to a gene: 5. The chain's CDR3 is CASRRDRDNSPLHF. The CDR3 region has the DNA TGTGCCAGCCGCCGGGACAGGGATAATTCACCCCTCCACTTT.

The CDR3 sequence is CASSSPRRLAGGTDTQYF. CDR3 bases: TGTGCCAGCAGCTCCCCAAGGCGACTAGCGGGAGGCACAGATACGCAGTATTTT. The chain is built from TRBV7-9 and TRBJ2-3; 12 nucleotides match TRBD2. Per germline, CDR1 SEHNR and CDR2 FQNEAQ (reference sequence). The CDR3 has 18 amino acids. V was pared by 4 bases and J by 1 base, with 9 bases of the junction left unmatched.

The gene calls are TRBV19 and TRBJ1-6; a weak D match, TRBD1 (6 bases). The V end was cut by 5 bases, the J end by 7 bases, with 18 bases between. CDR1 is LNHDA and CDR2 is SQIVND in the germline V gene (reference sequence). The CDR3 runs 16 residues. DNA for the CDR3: TGTGCCAGTAGTGCCACTCCACAGGGAGCAAATTCACCCCTCCACTTT. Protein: CASSATPQGANSPLHF.

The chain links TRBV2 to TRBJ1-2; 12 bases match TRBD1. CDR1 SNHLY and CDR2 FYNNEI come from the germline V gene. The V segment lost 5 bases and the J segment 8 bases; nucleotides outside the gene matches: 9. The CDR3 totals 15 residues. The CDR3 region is CASSPGTGGVHGYTF. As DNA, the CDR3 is TGTGCCAGCAGTCCCGGGACAGGGGGCGTCCACGGCTACACCTTC.

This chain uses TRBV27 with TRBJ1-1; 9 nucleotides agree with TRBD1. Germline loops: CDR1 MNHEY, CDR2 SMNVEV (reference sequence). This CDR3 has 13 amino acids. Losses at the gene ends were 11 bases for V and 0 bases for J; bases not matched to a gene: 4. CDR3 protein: CASHRGLNTEAFF. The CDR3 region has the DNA TGTGCCTCCCACAGGGGGCTGAACACTGAAGCTTTCTTT.

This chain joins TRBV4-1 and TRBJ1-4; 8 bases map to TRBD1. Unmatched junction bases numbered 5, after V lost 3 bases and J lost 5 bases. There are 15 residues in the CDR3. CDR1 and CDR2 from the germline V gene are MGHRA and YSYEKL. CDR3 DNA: TGCGCCAGCAGCCATTCCGGGACAGGCAATGAAAAACTGTTTTTT. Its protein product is CASSHSGTGNEKLFF.

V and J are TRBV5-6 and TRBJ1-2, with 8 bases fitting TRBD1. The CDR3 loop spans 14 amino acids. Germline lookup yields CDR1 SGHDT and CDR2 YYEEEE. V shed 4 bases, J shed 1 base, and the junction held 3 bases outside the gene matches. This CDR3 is CASSGDRLNYGYTF. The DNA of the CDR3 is TGTGCCAGCAGCGGGGACAGGCTTAACTATGGCTACACCTTC. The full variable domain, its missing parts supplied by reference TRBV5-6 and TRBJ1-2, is DAGVTQSPTHLIKTRGQQVTLRCSPKSGHDTVSWYQQALGQGPQFIFQYYEEEERQRGNFPDRFSGHQFPNYSSELNVNALLLGDSALYLCASSGDRLNYGYTFGSGTRLTVV.

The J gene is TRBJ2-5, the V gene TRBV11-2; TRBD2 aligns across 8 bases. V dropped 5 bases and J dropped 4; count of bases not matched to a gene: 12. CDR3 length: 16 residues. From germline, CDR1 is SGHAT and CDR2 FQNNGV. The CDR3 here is CASSGTPGGPAETQYF. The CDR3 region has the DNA TGTGCCAGCAGCGGGACCCCGGGGGGGCCTGCAGAGACCCAGTACTTC.

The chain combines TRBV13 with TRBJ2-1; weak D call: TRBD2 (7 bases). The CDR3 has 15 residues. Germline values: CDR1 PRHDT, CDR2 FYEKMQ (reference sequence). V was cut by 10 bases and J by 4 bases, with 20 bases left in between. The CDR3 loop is CATHLRGAKYNEQFF. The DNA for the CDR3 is TGTGCCACCCACCTACGGGGGGCTAAATACAATGAGCAGTTCTTC.

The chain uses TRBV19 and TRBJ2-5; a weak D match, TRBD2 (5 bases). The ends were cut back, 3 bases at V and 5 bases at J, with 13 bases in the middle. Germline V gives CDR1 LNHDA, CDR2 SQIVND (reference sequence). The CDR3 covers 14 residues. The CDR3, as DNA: TGTGCCAGTAGTATGGCCGGACTGCTGGAGACCCAGTACTTC. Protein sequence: CASSMAGLLETQYF.

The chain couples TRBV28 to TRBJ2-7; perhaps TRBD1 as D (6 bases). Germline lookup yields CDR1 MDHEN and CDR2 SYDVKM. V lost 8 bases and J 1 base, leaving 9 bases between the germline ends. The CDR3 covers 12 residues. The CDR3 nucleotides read TGTGCCAGCCGGACAGATTCCTACGAGCAGTACTTC. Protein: CASRTDSYEQYF.

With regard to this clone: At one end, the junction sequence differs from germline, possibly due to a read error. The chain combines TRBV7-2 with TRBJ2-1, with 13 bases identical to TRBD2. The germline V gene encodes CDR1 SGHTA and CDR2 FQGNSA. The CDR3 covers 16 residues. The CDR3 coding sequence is TGTGCCAGCACCTTACTTAGACTAGCGGGGGGTAATGAGCAGTTCTTC. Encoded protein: CASTLLRLAGGNEQFF. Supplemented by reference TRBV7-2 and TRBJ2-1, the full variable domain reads GAGVSQSPSNKVTEKGKDVELRCDPISGHTALYWYRQSLGQGLEFLIYFQGNSAPDKSGLPSDRFSAERTGGSVSTLTIQRTQQEDSAVYLCASTLLRLAGGNEQFFGPGTRLTVL.

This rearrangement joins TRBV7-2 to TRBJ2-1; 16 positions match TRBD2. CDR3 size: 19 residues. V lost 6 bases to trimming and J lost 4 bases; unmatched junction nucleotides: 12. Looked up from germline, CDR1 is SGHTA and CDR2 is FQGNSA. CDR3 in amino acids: CASREPRGLAGGNYNEQFF. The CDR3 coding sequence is TGTGCCAGCAGAGAACCCAGGGGACTAGCGGGAGGGAATTACAATGAGCAGTTCTTC.

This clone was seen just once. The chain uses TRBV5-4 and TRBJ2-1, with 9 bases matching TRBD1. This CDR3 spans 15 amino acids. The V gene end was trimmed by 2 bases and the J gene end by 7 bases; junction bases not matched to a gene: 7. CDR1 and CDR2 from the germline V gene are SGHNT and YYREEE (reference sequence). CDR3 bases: TGTGCCAGCAGCTTCCGGGACAGGGCGGAAAATGAGCAGTTCTTC. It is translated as CASSFRDRAENEQFF. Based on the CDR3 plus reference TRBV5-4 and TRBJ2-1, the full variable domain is ETGVTQSPTHLIKTRGQQVTLRCSSQSGHNTVSWYQQALGQGPQFIFQYYREEENGRGNFPPRFSGLQFPNYSSELNVNALELDDSALYLCASSFRDRAENEQFFGPGTRLTVL.

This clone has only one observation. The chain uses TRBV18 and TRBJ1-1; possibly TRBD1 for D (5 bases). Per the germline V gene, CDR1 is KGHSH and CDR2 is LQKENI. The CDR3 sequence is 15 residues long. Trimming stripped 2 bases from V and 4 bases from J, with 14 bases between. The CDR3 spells CASSPAGTWVTEAFF. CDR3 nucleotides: TGTGCCAGCTCACCAGCCGGGACTTGGGTCACTGAAGCTTTCTTT.

The CDR3: CASSLGQGVYNEQFF. The CDR3 DNA sequence: TGTGCCAGCAGCTTAGGACAGGGGGTTTACAATGAGCAGTTCTTC. The chain has TRBV11-2 and TRBJ2-1; TRBD1 agrees at 9 bases. Per germline, CDR1 SGHAT and CDR2 FQNNGV. The V and J ends lost 1 base and 4 bases, in that order; junction bases with no gene match: 2. The CDR3 length is 15 residues.

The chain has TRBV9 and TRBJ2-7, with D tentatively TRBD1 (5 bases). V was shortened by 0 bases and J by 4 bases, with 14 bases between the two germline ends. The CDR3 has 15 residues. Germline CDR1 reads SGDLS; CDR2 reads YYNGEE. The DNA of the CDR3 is TGTGCCAGCAGCGTAGCGACAGCGACTCTATACGAGCAGTACTTC. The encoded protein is CASSVATATLYEQYF.

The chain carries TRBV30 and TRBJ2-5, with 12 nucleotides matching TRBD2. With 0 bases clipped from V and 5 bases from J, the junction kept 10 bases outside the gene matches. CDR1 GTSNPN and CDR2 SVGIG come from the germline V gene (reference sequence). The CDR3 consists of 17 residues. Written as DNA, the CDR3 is TGTGCCTGGAGTGTTGGCTGGCTAGCGGGAGGGCGGGAGACCCAGTACTTC. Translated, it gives CAWSVGWLAGGRETQYF.

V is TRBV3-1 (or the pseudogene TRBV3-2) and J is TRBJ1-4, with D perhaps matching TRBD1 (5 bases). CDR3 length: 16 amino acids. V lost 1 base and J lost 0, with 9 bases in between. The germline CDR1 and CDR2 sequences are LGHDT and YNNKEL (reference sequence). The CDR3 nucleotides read TGTGCCAGCAGCCAAGGATCGACAGCAACTAATGAAAAACTGTTTTTT. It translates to CASSQGSTATNEKLFF.